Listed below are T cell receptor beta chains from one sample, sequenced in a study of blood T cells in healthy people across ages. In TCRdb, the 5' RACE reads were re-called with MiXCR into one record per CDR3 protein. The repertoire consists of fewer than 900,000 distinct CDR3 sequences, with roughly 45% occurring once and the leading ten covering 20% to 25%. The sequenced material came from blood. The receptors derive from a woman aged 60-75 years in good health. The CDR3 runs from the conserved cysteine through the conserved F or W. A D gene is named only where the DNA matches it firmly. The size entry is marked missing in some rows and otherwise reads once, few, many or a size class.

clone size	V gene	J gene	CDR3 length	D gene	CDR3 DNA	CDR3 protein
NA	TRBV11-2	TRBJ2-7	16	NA	TGTGCCAGCAGCTTATTGAGACCTAGCAGCTCCCACGAGCAGTACTTC	CASSLLRPSSSHEQYF
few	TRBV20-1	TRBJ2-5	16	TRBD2	TGCAGTGCTAAAAGATCGCGGGGGGGCCGTTGGGAGACCCAGTACTTC	CSAKRSRGGRWETQYF
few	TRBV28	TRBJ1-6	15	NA	TGTGCCAGCAGTTTGGCAGGACCCAAGGGGTCACCCCTCCACTTT	CASSLAGPKGSPLHF
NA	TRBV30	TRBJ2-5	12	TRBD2	TGTGCCTGGAATACGGGGGGGGAGACCCAGTACTTC	CAWNTGGETQYF
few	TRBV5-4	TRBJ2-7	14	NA	TGTGCCAGCAGCGAAAAACAGGAAACCTACGAGCAGTACTTC	CASSEKQETYEQYF
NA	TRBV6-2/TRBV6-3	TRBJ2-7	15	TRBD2	TGTGCCAGCAGTTCTGTTGTGGGAGGGCCTGAGGAGCAGTACTTC	CASSSVVGGPEEQYF
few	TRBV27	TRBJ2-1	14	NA	TGTGCCAGCAGTTTAGTTCCCACCAACAATGAGCAGTTCTTC	CASSLVPTNNEQFF
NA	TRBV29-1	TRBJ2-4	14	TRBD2	TGCAGCGTTACTATTAGCGGGTCCAAAAACATTCAGTACTTC	CSVTISGSKNIQYF
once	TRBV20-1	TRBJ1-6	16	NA	TGCAGTGCTAGAGATGGGGGAAGCTCCTATAATTCACCCCCCCACTTT	CSARDGGSSYNSPPHF
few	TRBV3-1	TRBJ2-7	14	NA	TGTGCCAGCAGGCAGGGGGAGGCCCAGTCCGAGCAGTACTTC	CASRQGEAQSEQYF
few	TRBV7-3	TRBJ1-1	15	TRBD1	TGTGCCAGCAGCCGAGATGGACAGGGGATCTCTGAAGCTTTCTTT	CASSRDGQGISEAFF
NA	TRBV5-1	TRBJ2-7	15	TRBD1	TGCGCCAGTTCGCAGGCGTCGGGACAGGGCGACGAGCAGTACTTC	CASSQASGQGDEQYF
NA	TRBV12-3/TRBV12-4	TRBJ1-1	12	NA	TGTGCCATCAGTTTAGTGTCAGAAGAAGCTTTCTTT	CAISLVSEEAFF
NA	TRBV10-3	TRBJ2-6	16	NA	TGTGCCATCAGTGAGTCGTGGGGGTCTGGGGCCAACGTCCTGACTTTC	CAISESWGSGANVLTF
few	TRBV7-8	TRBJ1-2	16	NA	TGTGCCAGCAGCCCCACTCGAGAGTCTTCTACCTATGGCTACACCTTC	CASSPTRESSTYGYTF
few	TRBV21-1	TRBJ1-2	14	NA	TGTGCCAGCAGCTACGCAGGGGCCAACTATGGCTACACCTTC	CASSYAGANYGYTF
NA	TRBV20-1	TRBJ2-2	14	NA	TGCAGTGCTCCCCGACAGGGAGGAACCGGGGAGCTGTTTTTT	CSAPRQGGTGELFF
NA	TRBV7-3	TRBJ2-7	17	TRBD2	TGTGCCAGCAGCTTAACCTCCTCTAGCGGGGGGGCCTACGAGCAGTACTTC	CASSLTSSSGGAYEQYF
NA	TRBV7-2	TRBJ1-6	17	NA	TGTGCCAGCAGCTTCAAGGGGGGGGCAGGGGCGGTTTCACCCCTCCACTTT	CASSFKGGAGAVSPLHF
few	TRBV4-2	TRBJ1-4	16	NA	TGTGCCAGCAGCCAAGATCGCAGGGCTTATAATGAAAAACTGTTTTTT	CASSQDRRAYNEKLFF
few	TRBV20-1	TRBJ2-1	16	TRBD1	TGCAGTGCTAGAGCCTCAGGGGGCGCGATATACTATGAGCAGTTCTTC	CSARASGGAIYYEQFF
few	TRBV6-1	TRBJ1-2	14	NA	TGTGCCAGCAATCCGGGGGACTCTAACTATGGCTACACCTTC	CASNPGDSNYGYTF
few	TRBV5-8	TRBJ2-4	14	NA	TGTGCCAGCAGCCCAGGTCAAGGGGTGGACATTCAGTACTTC	CASSPGQGVDIQYF
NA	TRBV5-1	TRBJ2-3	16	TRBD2	TGCGCCAGCAGCCGATTAGCGGGGGGGCAGCCAGATACGCAGTATTTT	CASSRLAGGQPDTQYF
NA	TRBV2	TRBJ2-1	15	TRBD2	TGTGCCAGCAGTCCGGGAGGGCTCGCTTCGAGAGAGCAGTTCTTC	CASSPGGLASREQFF
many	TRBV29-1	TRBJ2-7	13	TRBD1	TGCAGCGTTGACGAGGGACAGGGGGCCGAGCAGTACTTC	CSVDEGQGAEQYF
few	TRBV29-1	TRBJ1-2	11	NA	TGCAGCGTTGAATGGGACTATGGCTACACCTTC	CSVEWDYGYTF
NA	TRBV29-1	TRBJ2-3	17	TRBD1	TGCAGCGTTGAAGATCTACCCAGGGGGCTCACCACAGATACGCAGTATTTT	CSVEDLPRGLTTDTQYF
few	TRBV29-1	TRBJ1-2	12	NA	TGCAGCGTGGGCCAGGAGGGCTATGGCTACACCTTC	CSVGQEGYGYTF
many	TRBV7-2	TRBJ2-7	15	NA	TGTGCCAGCAGCTTCGGGCAGGGACCTAACTTCGAGCAGTACTTC	CASSFGQGPNFEQYF
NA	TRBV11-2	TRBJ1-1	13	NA	TGTGCCAGCAGCTACTCACAGGACACTGAAGCTTTCTTT	CASSYSQDTEAFF
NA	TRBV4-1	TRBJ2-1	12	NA	TGCGCCAGCAGCCAAGCCCACAATGAGCAGTTCTTC	CASSQAHNEQFF
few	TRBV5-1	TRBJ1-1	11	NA	TGCGCCAGCAGAGGGAACACTGAAGCTTTCTTT	CASRGNTEAFF
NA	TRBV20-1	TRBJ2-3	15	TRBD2	TGCAGTGCTAGCGTCGCTAGCGGAAGCACAGATACGCAGTATTTT	CSASVASGSTDTQYF
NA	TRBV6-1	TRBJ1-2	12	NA	TGTGCCAGCAGTGGGGCAGGGCTTGGCTACACCTTC	CASSGAGLGYTF
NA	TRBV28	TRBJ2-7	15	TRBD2	TGTGCCAGCAGACCTCCAGCGGGAGGGTCCTACGAGCAGTACTTC	CASRPPAGGSYEQYF
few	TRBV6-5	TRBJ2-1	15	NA	TGTGCCAGCAGACCCCGCCCGCATTGGGGCAATGAGCAGTTCTTC	CASRPRPHWGNEQFF
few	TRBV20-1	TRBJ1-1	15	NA	TGCAGTGCTAGAGATCATGGGGGGTTGAGGACTGAAGCTTTCTTT	CSARDHGGLRTEAFF
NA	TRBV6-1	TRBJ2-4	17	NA	TGTGCCAGCAGTGAAGCACAGGTCCAAGGAGCCAAAAACATTCAGTACTTC	CASSEAQVQGAKNIQYF
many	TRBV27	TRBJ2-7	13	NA	TGTGCCAGCAGGGGACACCTGTCCTACGAGCAGTACTTC	CASRGHLSYEQYF
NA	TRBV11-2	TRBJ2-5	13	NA	TGTGCCAGCAGGGGTGGAATTGTGGATACCCAGTACTTC	CASRGGIVDTQYF
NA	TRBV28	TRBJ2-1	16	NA	TGCGCCAGCAGTTCAATCCAGGAACTAGGGTTTGGTGAGCAGTTCTTC	CASSSIQELGFGEQFF
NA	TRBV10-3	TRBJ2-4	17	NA	TGTGCCATCAGTGAACGGGTCGGCGGGACGGGGGAAAACATTCAGTACTTC	CAISERVGGTGENIQYF
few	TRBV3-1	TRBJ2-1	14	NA	TGTGCCAGCAGCCAAGGGCAGGGCCACAATGAGCAGTTCTTC	CASSQGQGHNEQFF
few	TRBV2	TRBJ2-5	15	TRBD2	TGTGCCAGCATAGGCACTAGCGGCCAGGGAAATGAGCAGTACTTC	CASIGTSGQGNEQYF
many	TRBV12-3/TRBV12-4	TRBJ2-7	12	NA	TGTGCCAGCCAGGACAGACCCTACGAGCAGTACTTC	CASQDRPYEQYF
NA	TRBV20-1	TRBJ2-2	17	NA	TGCAGTGCTGGGACAGATCTACTAGCGGAGAACACCGGGGAGCTGTTTTTT	CSAGTDLLAENTGELFF
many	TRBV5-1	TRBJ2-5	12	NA	TGCGCCAGCAGCTTGGCCTTGGAGACCCAGTACTTC	CASSLALETQYF
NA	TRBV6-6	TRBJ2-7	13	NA	TGTGCCAGCAGCCTGGGACATGCCAATGAGCAGTACTTC	CASSLGHANEQYF
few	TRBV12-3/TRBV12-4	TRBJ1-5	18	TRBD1	TGTGCCAGCAGCAGATCCGGGACAGGGGGTAGTGGCAATCAGCCCCAGCATTTT	CASSRSGTGGSGNQPQHF
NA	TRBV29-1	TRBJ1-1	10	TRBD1	TGCAGCGTGGGCGACAGGGTAGCTTTCTTT	CSVGDRVAFF
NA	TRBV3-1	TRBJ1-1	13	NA	TGTGCCAGCAGTGCCCTCGCGGGCACTGAAGCTTTCTTT	CASSALAGTEAFF